Sequencing of this T cell receptor (beta chain) was carried out in a study of spatial heterogeneity in lung cancer (dated 2019 in TCRdb). The study in broad terms: Samples were obtained from 65 to 90 patients with early-stage, untreated non-small cell lung cancer from the lung TRACERx cohort. In the raw uncorrected reads, each unique combination of TCR and UMI appeared more than ten times on average. Beta-chain transcripts were consistently detected in greater numbers than alpha-chain transcripts, which likely reflected higher beta-chain transcript abundance. At surgery, both alpha and beta chains were TCR-sequenced in 220 tumor regions, approximately 64 matched nontumor lung samples and around 50 PBMC samples. The study linked features of the TCR repertoire to counts of nonsynonymous mutations, which were determined by whole-exome sequencing of tumor tissue. Follow-up PBMC samples were sequenced whenever the samples were available, and the median time to follow-up was roughly 2 years after resection. In non-small cell lung cancer, the study made a quantitative comparison of TCR alpha and beta repertoires among multiple tumor regions, matched nontumor lung and blood. The study at large found these results: Only 15 or so patients were included in the comparisons of baseline and follow-up blood repertoires. Confirming at a functional level the hypothesis that regional TCRs recognize regional mutations was considered to require additional single-cell paired TCR alpha and beta sequencing. Ubiquitous expanded tumor TCRs showed up in blood more often at tumor resection than at routine follow-up.

Concerning this clonotype: The antigen it recognizes is unknown. Per-base quality was not reported, and no clone a single base away is much larger than it.

Including cysteine and phenylalanine, the CDR3 has 13 amino acids. Left in the record is the CDR3 DNA by itself, 39 bases read in frame from the first base. CDR1 and CDR2 were assigned from the germline V gene as SNHLY and FYNNEI. Germline trimming amounts to 7 bases on V and 3 bases on J, with 2 as the count of junction bases outside the gene matches. Libraries were built with 5' RACE. Sequencing used a NextSeq 500. In the TCR library protocol, a unique molecular identifier was attached to each TCR cDNA molecule so that PCR and sequencing errors could be corrected. In the original analysis: TCR identification, UMI-based error correction and CDR3 extraction were all carried out with Decombinator tools. TCRs above a frequency of 2 per 1,000, corresponding to the top 1% of the tumor frequency distribution, were defined as expanded. Renyi diversity was calculated using the R vegan package after each repertoire was subsampled 100 times to 5,000 TCRs. CDR3 similarity networks were built from amino acid triplet string-kernel similarity, with CDR3s being connected when pairwise similarity was above 0.82. Starting from the raw public reads, TCRdb applied fastp trimming at Q25, assembled clones with MiXCR and retained in-frame beta chains. Rows merge per CDR3 protein into single entries with the most common DNA and genes. The V and J calls reflect TCRdb's pipeline rather than the authors' work. The sample includes about 120,000 distinct CDR3 sequences, with 11% observed a single time. Of the sample, less than 25% is held by the ten largest clones.

The sample's time point, from its label and the paper: blood at routine non-recurrence follow-up after resection. Whole RNA extracted from tumor and nontumor lung tissue, or from cryopreserved PBMC samples, was used for TCR sequencing without cell sorting. Only patients for whom sufficient RNA was available from at least two tumor regions were selected for TCR sequencing. In this chain, TRBV2 is recombined with TRBJ2-5; TRBD2 matches 10 bases in the middle. The material was PBMCs, obtained at follow-up. The source of this sequence is a female donor with early-stage non-small cell lung cancer. This receptor carries the CDR3 CASTTSGKETQYF. The nucleotide sequence is given as TGTGCCAGCACCACTAGCGGGAAAGAGACCCAGTACTTC.